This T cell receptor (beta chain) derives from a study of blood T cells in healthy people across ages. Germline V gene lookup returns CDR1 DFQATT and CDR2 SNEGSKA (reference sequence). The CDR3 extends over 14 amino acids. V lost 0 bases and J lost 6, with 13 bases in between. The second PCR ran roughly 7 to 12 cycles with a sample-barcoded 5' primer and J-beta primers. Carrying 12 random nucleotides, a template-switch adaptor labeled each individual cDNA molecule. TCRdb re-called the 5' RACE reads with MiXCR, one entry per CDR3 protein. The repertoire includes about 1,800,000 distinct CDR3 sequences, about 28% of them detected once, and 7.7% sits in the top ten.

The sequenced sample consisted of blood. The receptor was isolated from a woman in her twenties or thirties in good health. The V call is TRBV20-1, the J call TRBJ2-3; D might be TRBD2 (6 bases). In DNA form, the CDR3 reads TGCAGTGCTAGAGATCCCCGGGAGTTCGATACGCAGTATTTT. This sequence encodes CSARDPREFDTQYF.